Reported below is one T cell receptor (beta chain). Antigen: not known. The record originates from a study of T cell responses to AZD1222 COVID-19 vaccine. Study-wide points: Donors in the cohort were predominantly white British and more often female, and clonal diversity was possibly underestimated.

Only in-frame clones appear in the TCRdb table, and some are missing; sequencing was by immunoSEQ multiplex PCR. The sample has about 120,000 clones; around 87% are singletons. The CDR3 extends over 16 amino acids. With 3 bases clipped from V and 4 bases from J, the junction kept 12 bases outside the gene matches. The germline CDR1 and CDR2 sequences are SQVTM and ANQGSEA. The source was peripheral blood, collected on day 0 of AZD1222 vaccination. The chain has TRBV29-1 and TRBJ1-2, with 9 nucleotides matching TRBD1. This TCR was sampled from an adult in good health. The CDR3 reads CSVEGSRTGDIYGYTF. In nucleotides, the CDR3 is TGCAGCGTTGAGGGGTCCCGGACAGGGGACATCTATGGCTACACCTTC.